Shown below are 9 T cell receptor beta chains from a single sample sequenced in a study of immune cell composition in non-small cell lung cancer. The table came from immunoSEQ multiplex PCR; TCRdb's copy has only in-frame clones and leaves some out. The table records about a thousand clones, roughly 78% of them present only once. The sample comprised lung tumor tissue. These receptors were obtained from a human donor with non-small cell lung cancer.

The chain has TRBV19 and TRBJ2-5; TRBD1 matches at 8 bases. Germline lookup yields CDR1 LNHDA and CDR2 SQIVND (reference sequence). V trimming: 3 bases; J trimming: 1 base; junction bases outside the gene matches: 4. This CDR3 region has 15 residues. CDR3 DNA: TGTGCCAGTAGTATCTCCGGGACAGGCCAAGAGACCCAGTACTTC. This codes for CASSISGTGQETQYF. Based on the CDR3 plus reference TRBV19 and TRBJ2-5, the full variable domain is DGGITQSPKYLFRKEGQNVTLSCEQNLNHDAMYWYRQDPGQGLRLIYYSQIVNDFQKGDIAEGYSVSREKKESFPLTVTSAQKNPTAFYLCASSISGTGQETQYFGPGTRLLVL.

The gene calls are TRBV5-1 and TRBJ2-1; D is undetermined. Looked up from germline, CDR1 is SGHRS and CDR2 is YFSETQ. This CDR3 has 14 amino acids. The V end lost 2 bases, the J end lost 0 bases, and 6 bases lay between the germline ends. CDR3 DNA sequence: TGCGCCAGCAGCTTCTTGAACTCCTACAATGAGCAGTTCTTC. Translated: CASSFLNSYNEQFF.

The chain links TRBV6-5 to TRBJ1-2, with 7 bases matching TRBD1. J gave up 4 bases and V 9 bases, and 14 bases lay outside the gene matches. This CDR3 is built from 15 residues. Germline CDR1 MNHEY, CDR2 SVGAGI. The CDR3 is CARGPGQLYFYGYTF. CDR3 in DNA: TGTGCCAGAGGACCGGGACAGCTTTATTTCTATGGCTACACCTTC.

This clone came up a few times. This rearrangement joins TRBV5-6 to TRBJ1-2; D is possibly TRBD1 (6 bases). The V end lost 4 bases, the J end lost 4 bases, and 20 bases lay between the germline ends. CDR1 and CDR2 (germline): SGHDT, YYEEEE. The CDR3 has 16 residues. The CDR3 DNA follows: TGTGCCAGCAGCCTAGATCGTGGCAGGGGAGTCTATGGCTACACCTTC. Its translation is CASSLDRGRGVYGYTF.

The chain combines TRBV6-6 with TRBJ1-2; 8 bases are shared with TRBD1. This CDR3 spans 15 amino acids. The germline V gene encodes CDR1 MNHNY and CDR2 SVGAGI (reference sequence). With V trimmed by 5 bases and J by 7 bases, 12 bases remained unmatched. The CDR3 loop reads CASSKASGQESGYTF. In DNA form, the CDR3 reads TGTGCCAGCAGTAAGGCCTCGGGACAGGAGAGTGGCTACACCTTC.

In its sample, this clone was seen a few times. V gene TRBV18 combines with J gene TRBJ1-6; D remains ambiguous. The CDR3 extends over 15 amino acids. V was clipped by 4 bases and J by 7 bases, with 14 bases between them. Germline assignment: CDR1 KGHSH and CDR2 LQKENI. CDR3 DNA: TGTGCCAGCTCACTTTCCGGGCCAATAAATTCACCCCTCCACTTT. Protein product: CASSLSGPINSPLHF.

This clone was detected once. The CDR3 DNA is TGTGCCAGCAGTGAACAAGGCAGGGCGGGAAACACCATATATTTT. Translating gives CASSEQGRAGNTIYF. The genes are TRBV2 and TRBJ1-3; D might be TRBD1 (5 bases). The V and J ends lost 2 bases and 4 bases respectively, with 12 bases between them. This CDR3 spans 15 amino acids. The germline V gene has CDR1 SNHLY and CDR2 FYNNEI. The variable domain in full, completed from reference TRBV2 and TRBJ1-3, reads EPEVTQTPSHQVTQMGQEVILRCVPISNHLYFYWYRQILGQKVEFLVSFYNNEISEKSEIFDDQFSVERPDGSNFTLKIRSTKLEDSAMYFCASSEQGRAGNTIYFGEGSWLTVV.

This clone was detected a few times. The chain couples TRBV7-9 to TRBJ1-2; 7 nucleotides agree with TRBD1. CDR1 is SEHNR and CDR2 is FQNEAQ in the germline V gene (reference sequence). Trimming at V came to 5 bases and at J to 7 bases, leaving 10 bases not matched to a gene. The CDR3 extends over 14 amino acids. CDR3 in amino acids: CASSTGTAGGGYTF. CDR3 DNA sequence: TGTGCCAGCAGCACCGGGACAGCCGGCGGTGGCTACACCTTC.

The chain has TRBV5-4 and TRBJ2-1; maybe TRBD2 (6 bases). The V end was cut by 3 bases, the J end by 5 bases, with 15 bases between. This CDR3 is built from 15 residues. The germline V gene encodes CDR1 SGHNT and CDR2 YYREEE (reference sequence). The CDR3: CASSSRGTNNNEQFF. As DNA, the CDR3 is TGTGCCAGCAGCTCTCGCGGGACCAATAACAATGAGCAGTTCTTC.